A selection of T cell receptor beta chains follows, all from one sample in a study of T cell repertoires in cytomegalovirus infection. MiXCR, applied by TCRdb to the reads, yields one record per CDR3 protein. This sample yields over 300,000 distinct CDR3 sequences, of which 17% are seen a single time; 9.5% to 15% belongs to the top ten. The specimen sequenced was PBMCs. These receptors were obtained from a human donor in good health (CMV status not recorded). Some clones in this sample may be carry-over from other donors' samples. CDR3s leave out the opening cysteine and the closing phenylalanine or tryptophan. Some rows mark clone size as missing; the rest say once, few, many or name a class of expanded clone.

>NA|TRBJ1-3|TRBV2
AKGRSGNTIY
>NA|TRBJ2-1|TRBV5-6
ASSFRGGYNEQF
>many|TRBJ2-3|TRBV12-3/TRBV12-4
ASSLRGGTTDTQY
>many|TRBJ2-1|TRBV6-2/TRBV6-3
ASSYSVTGNLYNEQF
>few|TRBJ2-1|TRBV5-1
ASTYGLAGDNEQF
>few|TRBJ2-1|TRBV18
ASSPRRDGLAENNEQF
>NA|TRBJ2-7|TRBV6-5
ASSWSWDSSYEQY
>NA|TRBJ1-2|TRBV20-1
SARDRAYYGYT
>few|TRBJ1-2|TRBV5-1
ASSLDWGNYGYT
>NA|TRBJ1-1|TRBV4-1
ASSQGRDTEAF
>few|TRBJ2-7|TRBV28
ASSTSTTGAYEQY
>many|TRBJ1-2|TRBV7-2
ASSLIRDYGYT
>many|TRBJ2-3|TRBV7-3
ASSLGTPTTDTQY
>few|TRBJ2-2|TRBV7-9
ASSFPQGAAGELF
>few|TRBJ2-7|TRBV2
ASSEGTSGVHEQY
>NA|TRBJ2-7|TRBV24-1
ATSDIGDRKQY
>NA|TRBJ2-1|TRBV27
ASSFRRANEQF
>NA|TRBJ1-1|TRBV2
ASREGQNTEAF
>NA|TRBJ2-2|TRBV19
ASNPTVNTGELF
>few|TRBJ1-1|TRBV12-3/TRBV12-4
ASSLTYLGEAF
>NA|TRBJ1-2|TRBV20-1
SVAGGQGNYGYT
>NA|TRBJ2-4|TRBV23-1
ASPPAPDRALVVLY
>many|TRBJ2-7|TRBV7-9
ASSLALGGFNEQY
>many|TRBJ2-3|TRBV7-9
ASSLEIGRTDTQY
>many|TRBJ1-5|TRBV12-3/TRBV12-4
ASSLVRERSNQPQH
>many|TRBJ2-7|TRBV7-2
ASSLGAGSYEQY
>NA|TRBJ1-4|TRBV7-6
ASSLAPSTNEKLF
>many|TRBJ2-1|TRBV6-2/TRBV6-3
ASSPLAGVRNEQF
>NA|TRBJ2-1|TRBV6-2/TRBV6-3
ASSWAGGRNEQF
>NA|TRBJ2-3|TRBV6-5
ASSYLAGRGGTDTQY
>few|TRBJ2-7|TRBV6-1
ASSEGPGQIYEQY
>many|TRBJ2-1|TRBV7-9
ASSPRPNNEQF
>NA|TRBJ2-5|TRBV27
ASSLGASRQETQY
>NA|TRBJ2-2|TRBV12-3/TRBV12-4
ASRVGQGNTGELF
>few|TRBJ2-5|TRBV9
ASSPLGSFPIGTQY
>NA|TRBJ2-5|TRBV5-5
ASSLEGAAGPEETQY
>once|TRBJ2-1|TRBV14
ASSQDYGPGEQF
>many|TRBJ2-5|TRBV20-1
SANRRGPKETQY
>NA|TRBJ1-5|TRBV19
ASSISTGDQPQH
>few|TRBJ2-2|TRBV6-6
ASSYTAPENTGELF
>NA|TRBJ1-1|TRBV6-2/TRBV6-3
ATKTDMNTEAF
>many|TRBJ2-1|TRBV5-1
ASSSPGQGGNEQF
>many|TRBJ2-1|TRBV19
ASSILRGESYNEQF
>NA|TRBJ1-1|TRBV7-2
ASSLSGVNTEAF
>many|TRBJ1-5|TRBV28
ASSLSNSNQPQH
>NA|TRBJ2-7|TRBV5-1
ASSSGRVSYEQY
>many|TRBJ2-1|TRBV7-8
ASSYRDRVRNEQF
>few|TRBJ1-5|TRBV28
ASSAGTGISNQPQH